The following is a TCR beta chain sequence with its context. This entry is derived from a study of blood T cell repertoires in COVID-19. Study information: Italy, Spain and the United States were the sources of the convalescent and acute COVID-19 samples. T cells, B-cell-depleted T cells, or PBMCs supplied cDNA or gDNA.

Source study methods: Amplification with reference gene primers provided the estimates of nucleated cell counts. TCRdb's table, derived via immunoSEQ multiplex PCR, lists solely in-frame clones and lacks some. V, J and clone size derive from that table, while D and trimming were established from the DNA sequence. The sample has about 140,000 clones, roughly four fifths seen once. The ends were cut back, 6 bases at V and 1 base at J, with 7 bases in the middle. CDR3 length equals 13 residues. The clonotype comes from a woman aged 55 to 70 with acute or convalescent COVID-19. Sequenced material: peripheral blood. The chain combines TRBV12-3 or TRBV12-4 with TRBJ1-5; D is undetermined. The CDR3 loop is CASSTSSNQPQHF. The CDR3 DNA is TGTGCCAGCAGCACTTCGAGCAATCAGCCCCAGCATTTT.